These 8 T cell receptor beta chains originate from one sample sequenced in a study of graft-versus-host responses after intestinal transplantation (dated by TCRdb to about 2021). To prepare the library, the immunoSEQ multiplex PCR assay was applied. TCRdb stores this immuneACCESS table with in-frame sequences only. Part of the clones is absent; in the studies checked, under half of the shortfall reflects unresolved V genes, and no reason is known for the rest. In this sample the table shows about 12,000 clones, roughly 84% of which occur a single time. The ten largest make up 7% to 9.5% of the sample. The source material was PBMCs, sampled 306 days after intestinal transplant. The receptors here all came from a human patient who received an intestinal transplant, so some T cells may come from the graft donor.

The chain recombines TRBV6-9 with TRBJ2-7; no firm D call. Germline assignment: CDR1 MNHGY and CDR2 SVAAGI. V was pared by 3 bases and J by 2 bases, with 5 bases between. The CDR3 runs to 12 residues. The CDR3 sequence is CASSYKTYEQYF. The DNA of the CDR3 is TGTGCCAGCAGTTACAAAACCTACGAGCAGTACTTC.

V and J are TRBV30 and TRBJ2-7; weak D call: TRBD2 (6 bases). The CDR3 is 15 amino acids. Germline V lookup: CDR1 GTSNPN, CDR2 SVGIG (reference sequence). Trimming cost V 1 base and J 4 bases, with 17 bases left between them. The CDR3 DNA is TGTGCCTGGAGTGAGGCGGGGTCGGGATTATACGAGCAGTACTTC. Protein: CAWSEAGSGLYEQYF.

The V call is TRBV19, the J call TRBJ2-5, with a weak D call TRBD1 (6 bases). CDR3 length equals 17 residues. Trimming left V 2 bases short and J 0 bases short, with 16 bases between. CDR1 and CDR2 (germline): LNHDA, SQIVND (reference sequence). CDR3 sequence: CASSIPRPGQNQETQYF. As DNA, the CDR3 is TGTGCCAGTAGTATACCCCGCCCCGGACAGAACCAAGAGACCCAGTACTTC.

This sequence joins TRBV28 and TRBJ2-3; D is ambiguous. This CDR3 has 13 residues. Between the trimmed V and J ends, which lost 10 bases and 1 base, there was a span of 12 bases. Germline-derived CDR1 and CDR2 are MDHEN and SYDVKM. The CDR3 sequence is CANKKTGTDTQYF. As DNA, the CDR3 is TGTGCCAACAAAAAGACTGGCACAGATACGCAGTATTTT.

This chain connects TRBV19 to TRBJ2-1, with D maybe TRBD2 (6 bases). V was shortened by 0 bases and J by 9 bases, with 9 bases between the two germline ends. The CDR3 contains 13 residues. Germline loops: CDR1 LNHDA, CDR2 SQIVND (reference sequence). The CDR3 spells CASSIDRGIEQFF. The CDR3 region has the DNA TGTGCCAGTAGTATAGATCGGGGGATTGAGCAGTTCTTC.

This CDR3 is CASSVEAGVYNEQFF. Written as DNA, the CDR3 is TGTGCCAGCAGCGTAGAGGCGGGAGTTTACAATGAGCAGTTCTTC. This chain joins TRBV9 and TRBJ2-1; 7 bases line up with TRBD2. The junction had 4 bases not matched to a gene; V was cut back by 0 bases and J by 4 bases. This CDR3 region has 15 residues. Looked up from germline, CDR1 is SGDLS and CDR2 is YYNGEE.

The genes are TRBV5-1 and TRBJ2-6; 7 bases map to TRBD2. Germline values: CDR1 SGHRS, CDR2 YFSETQ. The CDR3 has 17 residues. V shed 4 bases, J shed 0 bases, and the junction held 7 bases outside the gene matches. Here the CDR3 DNA reads TGCGCCAGCAGCCGTACTAGCGCCAGCTCTGGGGCCAACGTCCTGACTTTC. Translation gives CASSRTSASSGANVLTF.

This chain connects TRBV28 to TRBJ2-7; 8 bases are a match to TRBD2. The V gene end was trimmed by 2 bases and the J gene end by 0 bases; junction bases not matched to a gene: 6. The CDR3 runs to 16 residues. Germline V CDR1 and CDR2: MDHEN, SYDVKM. The CDR3 region is CASSLSWAGGSYEQYF. The CDR3 bases are TGTGCCAGCAGTTTAAGTTGGGCGGGGGGCTCCTACGAGCAGTACTTC. Filled out from reference TRBV28 and TRBJ2-7, the complete variable domain reads DVKVTQSSRYLVKRTGEKVFLECVQDMDHENMFWYRQDPGLGLRLIYFSYDVKMKEKGDIPEGYSVSREKKERFSLILESASTNQTSMYLCASSLSWAGGSYEQYFGPGTRLTVT.